This T cell receptor (beta chain) was sequenced during a study of blood T cell repertoires in COVID-19. Produced via immunoSEQ multiplex PCR; TCRdb's table is partial and in-frame only. Counted here are about 250,000 clones, approximately 84% occurring once; the ten biggest clones make up around 1.7%. This CDR3 contains 12 residues. Deletions cut 2 bases from V and 9 bases from J, with 8 bases between. CDR1 is LNHNV, CDR2 YYDKDF, per germline (reference sequence). V gene TRBV15 combines with J gene TRBJ2-1; a possible D gene is TRBD2 (6 bases). Sequenced material: PBMCs or T cells enriched from blood (not recorded which). This receptor was taken from a man aged 40-50 years who had recovered from COVID-19. DNA for the CDR3: TGTGCCACCAGCAGATCCGGGGGTGAGCAGTTCTTC. Its protein product is CATSRSGGEQFF.